A selection of T cell receptor beta chains follows, all from one sample in a study of cytomegalovirus exposure and HLA in healthy donors. Using immunoSEQ multiplex PCR, the repertoire was profiled, and TCRdb retains in-frame clones only, with some absent. The sample holds 130,000 to 150,000 clones; approximately 80% are singletons and the top ten take around 1.2%. The sequenced sample was PBMCs. Every receptor here comes from a male donor in good health and CMV-seropositive. Both conserved end residues are part of each CDR3. The D gene is left open where the match is weak. Expanded clones get a size class; other rows say once, few or many, or leave the size out.

j_call: TRBJ2-6
clone_size: .
v_call: TRBV27
d_call: TRBD1
cdr3_nt: TGTGCCAGCAGTACACAGGGGGCGAGGGGGGCCAACGTCCTGACTTTC
cdr3_aa: CASSTQGARGANVLTF

j_call: TRBJ1-5
clone_size: .
v_call: TRBV18
d_call: TRBD1
cdr3_nt: TGTGCCAGCTCGCCGACAAGGGACAGGACACAGCCCCAGCATTTT
cdr3_aa: CASSPTRDRTQPQHF

j_call: TRBJ2-3
clone_size: few
v_call: TRBV6-5
d_call: .
cdr3_nt: TGTGCCAGCAGCCTAAGCCTGATAGATACGCAGTATTTT
cdr3_aa: CASSLSLIDTQYF

j_call: TRBJ2-7
clone_size: .
v_call: TRBV6-5
d_call: .
cdr3_nt: TGTGCCAGCAGTTACTCGGCAGGGATAAGGCAGTACTTC
cdr3_aa: CASSYSAGIRQYF

j_call: TRBJ2-7
clone_size: .
v_call: TRBV5-1
d_call: TRBD2
cdr3_nt: TGCGCCAGCAGCTTTTATTCTAGCGGGGGGCCGCGCTCCTACGAGCAGTACTTC
cdr3_aa: CASSFYSSGGPRSYEQYF

j_call: TRBJ2-7
clone_size: .
v_call: TRBV7-2
d_call: TRBD2
cdr3_nt: TGTGCCAGCAGCCGGATCAAGACTAGCGGGAGTCGGTACGAGCAGTACTTC
cdr3_aa: CASSRIKTSGSRYEQYF

j_call: TRBJ1-2
clone_size: .
v_call: TRBV29-1
d_call: TRBD1
cdr3_nt: TGCAGCGTTGAAGCTTACAGGGGGAAGAACTATGGCTACACCTTC
cdr3_aa: CSVEAYRGKNYGYTF

j_call: TRBJ2-3
clone_size: once
v_call: TRBV4-1
d_call: TRBD2
cdr3_nt: TGCGCCAGCAGCCATCCCTCTGAGGGTTCAGCGGGGGGGCAGTATTTT
cdr3_aa: CASSHPSEGSAGGQYF

j_call: TRBJ2-7
clone_size: few
v_call: TRBV5-1
d_call: TRBD1
cdr3_nt: TGCGCCAGCAGTCCCACCGGGACAGGGTCCTACGAGCAGTACTTC
cdr3_aa: CASSPTGTGSYEQYF

j_call: TRBJ2-3
clone_size: .
v_call: TRBV7-2
d_call: .
cdr3_nt: TGTGCCAGCAGCTTATGGGGCATGGCTACAGATACGCAGTATTTT
cdr3_aa: CASSLWGMATDTQYF

j_call: TRBJ2-2
clone_size: .
v_call: TRBV10-3
d_call: TRBD1
cdr3_nt: TGTGCCACTAGACAGGGGGCCGGGGAGCTGTTTTTT
cdr3_aa: CATRQGAGELFF

j_call: TRBJ2-7
clone_size: .
v_call: TRBV5-5
d_call: TRBD2
cdr3_nt: TGTGCCAGCAGCCCCCTAGCGGGAAACCCATTCGAGCAGTACTTC
cdr3_aa: CASSPLAGNPFEQYF

j_call: TRBJ2-7
clone_size: .
v_call: TRBV4-1
d_call: .
cdr3_nt: TGCGCCAGCAGCCAAGGGCAGGGTAGCTACGAGCAGTACTTC
cdr3_aa: CASSQGQGSYEQYF